This TCR beta chain was captured in a study of T cells after yellow fever vaccination. General study points: Weaker, the secondary response had a peak occurring faster, on day 5 versus 15.

A note on this clonotype: Its antigen is not identified.

One entry per CDR3 protein, called by TCRdb with MiXCR from the 5' RACE reads. The sample consists of 400,000 or so distinct CDR3 sequences, 9.5% to 13% of them appearing once. This TCR derives from a man aged 18 to 29 who received the YFV17D yellow fever vaccine. Specimen: PBMCs, collected on the day of the first yellow fever vaccination.

For the CDR3, the DNA is TGCGCCAGCAGCCCAGGGACAGGGATCCAGGCTGAAAAACTGTTTTTT. Its translation is CASSPGTGIQAEKLFF. The genes are TRBV4-1 and TRBJ1-4; the match to TRBD1 covers 9 bases. J lost 7 bases, V lost 4 bases, and 10 bases had no gene match. Per germline, CDR1 MGHRA and CDR2 YSYEKL. This CDR3 region has 16 residues.